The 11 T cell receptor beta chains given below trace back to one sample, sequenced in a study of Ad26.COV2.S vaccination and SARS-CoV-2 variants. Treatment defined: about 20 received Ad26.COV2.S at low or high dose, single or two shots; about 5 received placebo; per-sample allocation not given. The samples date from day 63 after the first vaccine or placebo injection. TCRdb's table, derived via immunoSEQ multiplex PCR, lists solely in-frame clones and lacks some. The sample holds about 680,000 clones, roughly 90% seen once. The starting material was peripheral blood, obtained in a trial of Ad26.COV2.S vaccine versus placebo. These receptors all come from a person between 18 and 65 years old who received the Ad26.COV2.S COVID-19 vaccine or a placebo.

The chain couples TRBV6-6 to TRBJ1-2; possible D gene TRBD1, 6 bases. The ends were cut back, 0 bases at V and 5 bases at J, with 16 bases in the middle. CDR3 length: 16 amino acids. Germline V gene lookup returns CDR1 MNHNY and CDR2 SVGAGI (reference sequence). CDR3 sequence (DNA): TGTGCCAGCAGTTACTCGTTAATCACGGGGGCTTATGGCTACACCTTC. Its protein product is CASSYSLITGAYGYTF.

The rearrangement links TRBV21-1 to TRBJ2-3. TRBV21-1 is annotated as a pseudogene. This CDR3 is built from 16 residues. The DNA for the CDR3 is TGTGCCAGCAGCAAAGAAGGATGGTACTGCAAGGATACGCAGTATTTT. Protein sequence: CASSKEGWYCKDTQYF.

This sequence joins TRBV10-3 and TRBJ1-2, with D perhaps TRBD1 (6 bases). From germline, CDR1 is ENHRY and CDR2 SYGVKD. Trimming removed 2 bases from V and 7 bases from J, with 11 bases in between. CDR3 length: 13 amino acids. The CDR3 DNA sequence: TGTGCCATCAGTGAGACAGGGACTTTTGGCTACACCTTC. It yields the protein CAISETGTFGYTF.

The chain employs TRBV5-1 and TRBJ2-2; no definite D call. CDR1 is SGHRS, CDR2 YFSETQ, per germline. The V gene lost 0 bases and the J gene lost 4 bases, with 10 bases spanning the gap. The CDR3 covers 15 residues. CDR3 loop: CASSLEVSPTGELFF. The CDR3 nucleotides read TGCGCCAGCAGCTTGGAAGTCAGCCCCACCGGGGAGCTGTTTTTT.

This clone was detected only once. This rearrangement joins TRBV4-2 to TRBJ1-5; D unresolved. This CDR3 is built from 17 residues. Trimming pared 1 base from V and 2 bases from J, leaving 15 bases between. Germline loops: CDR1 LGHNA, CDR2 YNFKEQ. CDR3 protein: CASSQGPATGGNQPQHF. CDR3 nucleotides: TGTGCCAGCAGCCAAGGACCAGCAACGGGAGGCAATCAGCCCCAGCATTTT.

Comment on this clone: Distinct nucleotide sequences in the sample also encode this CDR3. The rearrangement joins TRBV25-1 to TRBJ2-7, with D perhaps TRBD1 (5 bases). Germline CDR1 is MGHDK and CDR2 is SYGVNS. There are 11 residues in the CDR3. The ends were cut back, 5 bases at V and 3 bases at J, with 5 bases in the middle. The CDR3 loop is CASSQGYEQYF. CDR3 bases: TGTGCCAGCAGTCAGGGCTACGAGCAGTACTTC.

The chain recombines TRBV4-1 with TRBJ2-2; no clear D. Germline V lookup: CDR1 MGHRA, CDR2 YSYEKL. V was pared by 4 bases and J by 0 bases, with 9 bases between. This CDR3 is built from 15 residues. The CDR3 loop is CASSPYPANTGELFF. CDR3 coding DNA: TGCGCCAGCAGCCCCTACCCGGCGAACACCGGGGAGCTGTTTTTT.

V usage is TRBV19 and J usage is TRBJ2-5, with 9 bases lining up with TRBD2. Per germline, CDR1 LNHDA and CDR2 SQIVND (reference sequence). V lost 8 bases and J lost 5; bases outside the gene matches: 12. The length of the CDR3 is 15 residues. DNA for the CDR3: TGTGCCAGTTCTAGCGGGACGACACGAGGGGAGACCCAGTACTTC. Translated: CASSSGTTRGETQYF.

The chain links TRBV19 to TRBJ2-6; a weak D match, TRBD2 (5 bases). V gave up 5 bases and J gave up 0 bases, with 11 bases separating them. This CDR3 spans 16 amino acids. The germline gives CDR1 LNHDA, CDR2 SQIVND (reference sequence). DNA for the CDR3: TGTGCCAGTAGTGGACTTCCCTCCTCTGGGGCCAACGTCCTGACTTTC. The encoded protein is CASSGLPSSGANVLTF.

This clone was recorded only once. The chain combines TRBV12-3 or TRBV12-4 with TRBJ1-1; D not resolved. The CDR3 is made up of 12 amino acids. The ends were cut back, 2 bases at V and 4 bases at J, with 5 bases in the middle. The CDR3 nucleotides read TGTGCCAGCAGTTTATTGTTCACTGAAGCTTTCTTT. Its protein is CASSLLFTEAFF.

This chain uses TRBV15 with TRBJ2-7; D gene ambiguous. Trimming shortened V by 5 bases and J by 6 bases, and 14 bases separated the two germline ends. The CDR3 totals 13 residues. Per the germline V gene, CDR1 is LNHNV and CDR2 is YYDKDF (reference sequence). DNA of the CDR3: TGTGCCACCAGCCCTCATTCCCGTTCCGAGCAGTACTTC. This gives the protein CATSPHSRSEQYF.